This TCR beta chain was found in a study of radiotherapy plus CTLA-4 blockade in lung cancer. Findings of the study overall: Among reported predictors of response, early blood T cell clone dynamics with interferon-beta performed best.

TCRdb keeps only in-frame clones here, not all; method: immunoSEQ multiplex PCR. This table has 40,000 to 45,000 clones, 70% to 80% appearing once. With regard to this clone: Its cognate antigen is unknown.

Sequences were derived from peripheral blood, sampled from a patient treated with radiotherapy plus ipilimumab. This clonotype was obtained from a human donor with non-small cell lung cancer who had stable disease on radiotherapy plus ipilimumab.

CDR3 amino acids: CASSLDTGMDRGTEAFF. The CDR3 region has the DNA TGCGCCAGCAGCTTGGATACAGGGATGGATCGGGGCACTGAAGCTTTCTTT. The chain combines TRBV5-1 with TRBJ1-1; weak D call: TRBD1 (6 bases). V shed 0 bases and J shed 4 bases, with 19 bases lying between them. Germline V gene lookup returns CDR1 SGHRS and CDR2 YFSETQ. CDR3 length: 17 amino acids. The full variable domain, with the rest looked up from reference TRBV5-1 and TRBJ1-1, is KAGVTQTPRYLIKTRGQQVTLSCSPISGHRSVSWYQQTPGQGLQFLFEYFSETQRNKGNFPGRFSGRQFSNSRSEMNVSTLELGDSALYLCASSLDTGMDRGTEAFFGQGTRLTVV.